Described below is a single T cell receptor beta chain sequence and its context. These data come from a study of blood T cell repertoires in COVID-19. Turning to the study itself: Specimens from acute and convalescent COVID-19 originated in the United States, Italy and Spain.

Living in under 30 US areas, the participants were between roughly 18 and 89 years of age. Each participant's cohort was designated according to participant-reported clinical history. For recovered donors of Cohort 3, there were two negative PCRs, clearance, or symptom resolution. The data were produced by immunoSEQ multiplex PCR, yet TCRdb's version contains in-frame clones alone and is incomplete. The sample has a few hundred thousand clones; roughly 80% are singletons. CDR3 length: 15 residues. The germline gives CDR1 MRHNA, CDR2 SNTAGT. After removal of 4 bases from V and 4 bases from J, the junction contained 5 bases not matched to a gene.

V is TRBV6-4 and J is TRBJ1-2, with 11 bases identical to TRBD1. This receptor was taken from a woman between 45 and 65 years old who had recovered from COVID-19. The specimen sequenced was PBMCs or T cells enriched from blood (not recorded which). CDR3 nucleotides: TGTGCCAGCAGTGGAGGACAGGGGGCGACCTATGGCTACACCTTC. Translating gives CASSGGQGATYGYTF.